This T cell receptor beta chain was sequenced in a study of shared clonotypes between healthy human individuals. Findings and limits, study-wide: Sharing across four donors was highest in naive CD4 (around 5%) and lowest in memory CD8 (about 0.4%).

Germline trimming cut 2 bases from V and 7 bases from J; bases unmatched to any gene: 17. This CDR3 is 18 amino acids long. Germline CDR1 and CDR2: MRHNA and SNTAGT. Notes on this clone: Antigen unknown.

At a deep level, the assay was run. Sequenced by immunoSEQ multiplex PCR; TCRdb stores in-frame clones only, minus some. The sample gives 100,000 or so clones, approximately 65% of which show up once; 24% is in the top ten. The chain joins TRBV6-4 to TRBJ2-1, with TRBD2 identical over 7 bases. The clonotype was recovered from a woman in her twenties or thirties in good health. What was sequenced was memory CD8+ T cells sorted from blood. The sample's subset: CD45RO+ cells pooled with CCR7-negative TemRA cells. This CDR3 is CASSDHPLTSFSFNEQFF. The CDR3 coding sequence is TGTGCCAGCAGTGACCACCCATTGACTAGCTTCTCTTTTAATGAGCAGTTCTTC.